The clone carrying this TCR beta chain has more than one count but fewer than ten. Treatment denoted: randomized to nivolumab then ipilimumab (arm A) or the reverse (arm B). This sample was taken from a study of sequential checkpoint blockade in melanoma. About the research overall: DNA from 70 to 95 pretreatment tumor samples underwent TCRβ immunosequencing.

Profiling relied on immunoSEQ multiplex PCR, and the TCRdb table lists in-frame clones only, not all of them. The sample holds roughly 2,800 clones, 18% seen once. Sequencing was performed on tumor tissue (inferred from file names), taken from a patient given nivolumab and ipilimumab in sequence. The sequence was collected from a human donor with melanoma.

CDR3 loop: CANREDRAVYQPQHF. The DNA of the CDR3 is TGTGCTAATAGGGAGGACAGGGCGGTATATCAGCCCCAGCATTTT. The chain links TRBV6-8 to TRBJ1-5; 8 bases are a match to TRBD1. Germline V lookup: CDR1 MNHGY, CDR2 SAAAGT. This CDR3 has 15 residues.